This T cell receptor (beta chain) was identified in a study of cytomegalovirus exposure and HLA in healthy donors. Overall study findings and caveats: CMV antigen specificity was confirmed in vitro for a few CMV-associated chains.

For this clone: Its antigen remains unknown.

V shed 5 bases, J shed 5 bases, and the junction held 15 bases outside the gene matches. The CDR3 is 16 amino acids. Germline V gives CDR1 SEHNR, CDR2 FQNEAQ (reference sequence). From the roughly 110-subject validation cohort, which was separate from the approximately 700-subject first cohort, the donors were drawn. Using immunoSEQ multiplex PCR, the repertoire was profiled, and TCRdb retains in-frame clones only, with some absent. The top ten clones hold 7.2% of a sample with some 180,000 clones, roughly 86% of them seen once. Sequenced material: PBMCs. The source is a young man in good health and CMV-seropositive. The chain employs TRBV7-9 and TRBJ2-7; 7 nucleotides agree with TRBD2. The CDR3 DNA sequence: TGTGCCAGCAGCCATCCCACTGGCGGGGGTCTAAACGAGCAGTACTTC. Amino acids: CASSHPTGGGLNEQYF.